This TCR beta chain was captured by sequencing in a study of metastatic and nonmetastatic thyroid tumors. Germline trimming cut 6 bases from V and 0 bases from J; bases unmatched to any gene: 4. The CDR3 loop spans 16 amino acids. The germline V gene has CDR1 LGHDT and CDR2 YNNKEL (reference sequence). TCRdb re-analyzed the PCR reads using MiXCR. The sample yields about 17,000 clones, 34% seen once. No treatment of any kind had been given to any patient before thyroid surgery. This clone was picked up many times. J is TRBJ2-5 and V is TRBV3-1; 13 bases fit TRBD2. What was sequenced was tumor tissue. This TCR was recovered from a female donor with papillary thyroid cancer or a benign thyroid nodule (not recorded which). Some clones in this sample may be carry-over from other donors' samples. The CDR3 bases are TGTGCCAGCAGTGGGACTAGCGGGACCCACCAAGAGACCCAGTACTTC. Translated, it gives CASSGTSGTHQETQYF.